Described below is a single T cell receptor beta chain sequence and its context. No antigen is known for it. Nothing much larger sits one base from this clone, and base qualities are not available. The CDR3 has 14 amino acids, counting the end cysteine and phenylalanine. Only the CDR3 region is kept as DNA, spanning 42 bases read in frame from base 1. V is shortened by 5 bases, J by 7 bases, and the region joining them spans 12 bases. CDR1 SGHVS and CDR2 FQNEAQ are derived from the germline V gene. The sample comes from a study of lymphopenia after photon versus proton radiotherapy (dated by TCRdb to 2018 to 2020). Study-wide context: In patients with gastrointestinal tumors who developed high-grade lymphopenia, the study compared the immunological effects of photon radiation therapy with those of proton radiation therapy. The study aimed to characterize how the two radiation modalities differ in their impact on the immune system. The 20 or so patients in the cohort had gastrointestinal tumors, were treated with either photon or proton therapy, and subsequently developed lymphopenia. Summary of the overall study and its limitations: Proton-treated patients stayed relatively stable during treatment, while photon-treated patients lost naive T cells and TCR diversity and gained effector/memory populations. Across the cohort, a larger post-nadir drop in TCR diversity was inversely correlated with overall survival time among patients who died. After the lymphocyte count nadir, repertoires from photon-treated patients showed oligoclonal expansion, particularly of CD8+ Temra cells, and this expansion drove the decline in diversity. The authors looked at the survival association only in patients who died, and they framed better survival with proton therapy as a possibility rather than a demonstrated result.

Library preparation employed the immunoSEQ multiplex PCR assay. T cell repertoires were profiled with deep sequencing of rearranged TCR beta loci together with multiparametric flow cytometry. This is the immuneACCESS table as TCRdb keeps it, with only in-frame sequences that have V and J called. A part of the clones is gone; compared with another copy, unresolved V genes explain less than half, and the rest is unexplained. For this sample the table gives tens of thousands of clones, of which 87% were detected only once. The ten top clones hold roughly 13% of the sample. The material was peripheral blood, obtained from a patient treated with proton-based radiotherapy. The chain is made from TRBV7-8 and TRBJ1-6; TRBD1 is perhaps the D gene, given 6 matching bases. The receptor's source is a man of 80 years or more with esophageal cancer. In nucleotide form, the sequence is TGTGCCAGCAGCCGACAGGCCCCCAATTCACCCCTCCACTTT. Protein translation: CASSRQAPNSPLHF.